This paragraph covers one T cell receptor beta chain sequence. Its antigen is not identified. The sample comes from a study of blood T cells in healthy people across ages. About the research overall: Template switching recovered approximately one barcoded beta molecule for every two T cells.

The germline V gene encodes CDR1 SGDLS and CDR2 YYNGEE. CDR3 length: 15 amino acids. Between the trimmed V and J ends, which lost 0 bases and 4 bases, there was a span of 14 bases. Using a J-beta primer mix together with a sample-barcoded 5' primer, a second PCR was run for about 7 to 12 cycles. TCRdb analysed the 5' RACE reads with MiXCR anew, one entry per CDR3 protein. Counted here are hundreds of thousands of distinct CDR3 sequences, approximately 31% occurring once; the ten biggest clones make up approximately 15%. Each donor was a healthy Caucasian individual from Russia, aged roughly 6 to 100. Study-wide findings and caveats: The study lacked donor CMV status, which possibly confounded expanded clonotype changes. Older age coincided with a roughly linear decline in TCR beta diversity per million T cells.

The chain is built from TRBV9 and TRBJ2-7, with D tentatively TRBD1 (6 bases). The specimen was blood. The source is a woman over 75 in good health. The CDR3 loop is CASSVAIGTKYEQYF. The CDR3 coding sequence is TGTGCCAGCAGCGTAGCTATCGGGACAAAGTACGAGCAGTACTTC.